A selection of T cell receptor beta chains follows, all from one sample in a study of T-cell reconstitution after alpha-beta-depleted transplantation in children. TCRdb independently ran MiXCR on the PCR reads; one entry per CDR3 protein. The data hold approximately 15,000 distinct CDR3 sequences, with roughly 7.1% observed a single time. Sequenced material: PBMCs, mostly from graft donor cells, taken 60 days after TCRalphabeta/CD19-depleted stem cell transplant. These receptor sequences come from a boy in the first two years of life who had a stem cell transplant for Wiskott-Aldrich syndrome, so the T cells may come from the graft donor. Each CDR3 is given with its conserved first and last residue. The order of the fields is D gene, J gene, V gene, clone size, CDR3 protein, CDR3 DNA. A D gene is named only where the DNA matches it firmly. Where a row states a size, it is once, few, many or the class of an expanded clone; other rows omit it.

d_gene: .
j_gene: TRBJ1-5
v_gene: TRBV12-3/TRBV12-4
abundance: many
CDR3aa: CASSFWGARQPQHF
CDR3nt: TGTGCCAGCAGTTTTTGGGGGGCCCGTCAGCCCCAGCATTTT

d_gene: .
j_gene: TRBJ1-1
v_gene: TRBV28
abundance: many
CDR3aa: CASSLGYSNTEAFF
CDR3nt: TGTGCCAGCAGCCTGGGGTATAGCAACACTGAAGCTTTCTTT

d_gene: TRBD2
j_gene: TRBJ2-2
v_gene: TRBV5-4
abundance: many
CDR3aa: CASSLGLAGGSPGELFF
CDR3nt: TGTGCCAGCAGCTTGGGACTAGCGGGGGGGTCCCCCGGGGAGCTGTTTTTT

d_gene: .
j_gene: TRBJ1-3
v_gene: TRBV29-1
abundance: medium-sized
CDR3aa: CSVSDSSGNTIYF
CDR3nt: TGCAGCGTTTCTGACAGCTCTGGAAACACCATATATTTT

d_gene: .
j_gene: TRBJ2-1
v_gene: TRBV19
abundance: many
CDR3aa: CASSIPGLGSYNEQFF
CDR3nt: TGTGCCAGTAGTATACCGGGACTGGGCTCCTACAATGAGCAGTTCTTC

d_gene: TRBD1
j_gene: TRBJ1-2
v_gene: TRBV3-1
abundance: many
CDR3aa: CASSQGTGYGYTF
CDR3nt: TGTGCCAGCAGCCAGGGGACAGGTTATGGCTACACCTTC

d_gene: TRBD2
j_gene: TRBJ2-5
v_gene: TRBV7-9
abundance: many
CDR3aa: CASSPTGLAFETQYF
CDR3nt: TGTGCCAGCAGCCCAACGGGACTAGCGTTTGAGACCCAGTACTTC

d_gene: .
j_gene: TRBJ2-1
v_gene: TRBV20-1
abundance: few
CDR3aa: CSARRETSYNEQFF
CDR3nt: TGCAGTGCTAGACGGGAGACCTCCTACAATGAGCAGTTCTTC

d_gene: .
j_gene: TRBJ1-1
v_gene: TRBV28
abundance: many
CDR3aa: CASRSQGDTEAFF
CDR3nt: TGTGCCAGCAGATCACAGGGAGACACTGAAGCTTTCTTT

d_gene: TRBD1
j_gene: TRBJ2-1
v_gene: TRBV29-1
abundance: many
CDR3aa: CSVLGQGVYNEQFF
CDR3nt: TGCAGCGTTCTCGGACAGGGGGTCTACAATGAGCAGTTCTTC

d_gene: .
j_gene: TRBJ2-7
v_gene: TRBV5-1
abundance: many
CDR3aa: CASSPTWVLLAYEQYF
CDR3nt: TGCGCCAGCAGCCCGACGTGGGTCCTTCTGGCCTACGAGCAGTACTTC

d_gene: .
j_gene: TRBJ1-3
v_gene: TRBV10-3
abundance: few
CDR3aa: CAINVGSGNTIYF
CDR3nt: TGTGCCATCAACGTCGGCTCTGGAAACACCATATATTTT

d_gene: .
j_gene: TRBJ1-6
v_gene: TRBV3-1
abundance: large
CDR3aa: CASSQGGVLWNSPLHF
CDR3nt: TGTGCCAGCAGCCAAGGGGGGGTTCTTTGGAATTCACCCCTCCACTTT

d_gene: .
j_gene: TRBJ2-1
v_gene: TRBV7-6
abundance: .
CDR3aa: CASRLQGSSYNEQFF
CDR3nt: TGTGCCAGCAGACTCCAGGGGAGCTCCTACAATGAGCAGTTCTTC

d_gene: .
j_gene: TRBJ2-2
v_gene: TRBV11-2
abundance: .
CDR3aa: CASSFRGTLLGGELFF
CDR3nt: TGTGCCAGCAGCTTTCGTGGGACACTTTTAGGAGGGGAGCTGTTTTTT

d_gene: TRBD1
j_gene: TRBJ2-5
v_gene: TRBV10-3
abundance: medium-sized
CDR3aa: CAIRGQGVETQYF
CDR3nt: TGTGCCATCAGAGGACAGGGGGTAGAGACCCAGTACTTC

d_gene: TRBD1
j_gene: TRBJ2-7
v_gene: TRBV6-1
abundance: few
CDR3aa: CASSRDRGSYEQYF
CDR3nt: TGTGCCAGCAGCCGGGACAGGGGATCCTACGAGCAGTACTTC

d_gene: .
j_gene: TRBJ2-4
v_gene: TRBV3-1
abundance: many
CDR3aa: CASSQGFGAKNIQYF
CDR3nt: TGTGCCAGCAGCCAAGGGTTTGGTGCCAAAAACATTCAGTACTTC

d_gene: TRBD1
j_gene: TRBJ2-4
v_gene: TRBV4-2
abundance: many
CDR3aa: CASSQGKGQGLAKNIQYF
CDR3nt: TGTGCCAGCAGCCAGGGCAAAGGACAGGGTCTCGCCAAAAACATTCAGTACTTC

d_gene: .
j_gene: TRBJ1-1
v_gene: TRBV27
abundance: many
CDR3aa: CASHKEGYNTEAFF
CDR3nt: TGTGCCAGCCATAAAGAAGGGTACAACACTGAAGCTTTCTTT

d_gene: TRBD2
j_gene: TRBJ2-1
v_gene: TRBV5-1
abundance: many
CDR3aa: CASSGSALADYNEQFF
CDR3nt: TGCGCCAGCAGCGGGTCCGCGCTAGCGGATTACAATGAGCAGTTCTTC

d_gene: TRBD2
j_gene: TRBJ2-3
v_gene: TRBV12-3/TRBV12-4
abundance: many
CDR3aa: CASSPNGLAGADTQYF
CDR3nt: TGTGCCAGCAGCCCCAATGGACTAGCGGGGGCAGATACGCAGTATTTT

d_gene: .
j_gene: TRBJ2-3
v_gene: TRBV6-6
abundance: .
CDR3aa: CASSYQGTDTQYF
CDR3nt: TGTGCCAGCAGTTACCAGGGGACAGATACGCAGTATTTT

d_gene: TRBD2
j_gene: TRBJ2-3
v_gene: TRBV5-1
abundance: many
CDR3aa: CASSLREGNTDTQYF
CDR3nt: TGCGCCAGCAGCTTGCGGGAGGGCAACACAGATACGCAGTATTTT

d_gene: .
j_gene: TRBJ2-7
v_gene: TRBV14
abundance: .
CDR3aa: CASSPARSATSYEQYF
CDR3nt: TGTGCCAGCAGCCCCGCCCGGTCCGCCACTAGCTACGAGCAGTACTTC

d_gene: .
j_gene: TRBJ2-5
v_gene: TRBV12-3/TRBV12-4
abundance: many
CDR3aa: CASSLVGLRETQSF
CDR3nt: TGTGCCAGCAGTTTAGTCGGGTTAAGGGAGACCCAGTCCTTC

d_gene: .
j_gene: TRBJ1-1
v_gene: TRBV20-1
abundance: few
CDR3aa: CSASGIFLTEAFF
CDR3nt: TGCAGTGCTAGCGGGATATTCCTCACTGAAGCTTTCTTT

d_gene: TRBD1
j_gene: TRBJ1-4
v_gene: TRBV9
abundance: many
CDR3aa: CASSTLGTAHNEKLFF
CDR3nt: TGTGCCAGCAGCACCCTAGGGACAGCACATAATGAAAAACTGTTTTTT

d_gene: .
j_gene: TRBJ2-7
v_gene: TRBV20-1
abundance: many
CDR3aa: CSARGPPLDYEQYF
CDR3nt: TGCAGTGCTAGAGGCCCGCCTCTGGATTACGAGCAGTACTTC

d_gene: TRBD1
j_gene: TRBJ1-1
v_gene: TRBV5-1
abundance: .
CDR3aa: CASSTGQGMNTEAFF
CDR3nt: TGCGCCAGCAGCACCGGACAGGGGATGAACACTGAAGCTTTCTTT

d_gene: TRBD1
j_gene: TRBJ1-1
v_gene: TRBV20-1
abundance: few
CDR3aa: CSAKNPGGADTEAFF
CDR3nt: TGCAGTGCAAAGAACCCAGGGGGCGCGGACACTGAAGCTTTCTTT

d_gene: TRBD2
j_gene: TRBJ2-3
v_gene: TRBV30
abundance: many
CDR3aa: CAWSGGRATDTQYF
CDR3nt: TGTGCCTGGAGTGGCGGGAGGGCCACAGATACGCAGTATTTT

d_gene: TRBD1
j_gene: TRBJ1-4
v_gene: TRBV19
abundance: many
CDR3aa: CASRIFGTDHEKLFF
CDR3nt: TGTGCCAGTAGGATCTTCGGGACAGACCACGAAAAACTGTTTTTT

d_gene: .
j_gene: TRBJ1-5
v_gene: TRBV9
abundance: few
CDR3aa: CASSRRTGPDNQPQHF
CDR3nt: TGTGCCAGCAGCAGAAGAACGGGCCCCGACAATCAGCCCCAGCATTTT

d_gene: TRBD1
j_gene: TRBJ1-6
v_gene: TRBV2
abundance: many
CDR3aa: CASSERSRGYNSPLHF
CDR3nt: TGTGCCAGCAGTGAACGAAGCAGGGGGTATAATTCACCCCTCCACTTT

d_gene: TRBD2
j_gene: TRBJ2-1
v_gene: TRBV10-2
abundance: .
CDR3aa: CASSGGLPAHNEQFF
CDR3nt: TGCGCCAGCAGTGGGGGACTACCGGCCCACAATGAGCAGTTCTTC

d_gene: TRBD2
j_gene: TRBJ2-7
v_gene: TRBV7-6
abundance: .
CDR3aa: CASSPRTSGIYEQYF
CDR3nt: TGTGCCAGCAGCCCTAGGACTAGCGGGATTTACGAGCAGTACTTC

d_gene: .
j_gene: TRBJ2-1
v_gene: TRBV7-2
abundance: many
CDR3aa: CASSWVAWYNEQFF
CDR3nt: TGTGCCAGCAGCTGGGTAGCATGGTACAATGAGCAGTTCTTC

d_gene: .
j_gene: TRBJ1-4
v_gene: TRBV6-1
abundance: few
CDR3aa: CASRGQPPATNEKLFF
CDR3nt: TGTGCCAGCAGGGGGCAGCCCCCTGCAACTAATGAAAAACTGTTTTTT

d_gene: TRBD1
j_gene: TRBJ2-7
v_gene: TRBV20-1
abundance: few
CDR3aa: CSARKTGLYEQYF
CDR3nt: TGCAGTGCTAGAAAGACAGGGCTCTACGAGCAGTACTTC

d_gene: .
j_gene: TRBJ2-6
v_gene: TRBV15
abundance: many
CDR3aa: CATSITGRGANVLTF
CDR3nt: TGTGCCACCAGCATCACTGGTAGGGGGGCCAACGTCCTGACTTTC

d_gene: .
j_gene: TRBJ1-2
v_gene: TRBV3-1
abundance: many
CDR3aa: CASSQEPAVGPWGSGYTF
CDR3nt: TGTGCCAGCAGCCAAGAACCCGCTGTAGGTCCGTGGGGGTCTGGCTACACCTTC

d_gene: .
j_gene: TRBJ2-1
v_gene: TRBV7-9
abundance: many
CDR3aa: CASSWDRGITEQFF
CDR3nt: TGTGCCAGCAGCTGGGACCGCGGAATCACTGAGCAGTTCTTC